Presented here are 26 T cell receptor beta chains from one specimen sequenced in a study of blood T cells in healthy people across ages. PCR was performed a second time for about 7 to 12 cycles using a sample-barcoded 5' primer and a J-beta primer mix. MiXCR, applied by TCRdb to the 5' RACE reads, yields one record per CDR3 protein. The table lists roughly 1.9 million distinct CDR3 sequences, about 39% of them singletons, with under 25% in the top ten. Sequencing used blood. The source of these receptors is a human donor in good health.

The chain is built from TRBV20-1 and TRBJ2-1; D possibly corresponds to TRBD1 (5 bases). V gave up 6 bases and J gave up 0 bases, with 12 bases separating them. The CDR3 extends over 14 amino acids. Germline values: CDR1 DFQATT, CDR2 SNEGSKA (reference sequence). In DNA form, the CDR3 reads TGCAGTGCCGCAAGGGGAAACTCCTACAATGAGCAGTTCTTC. Translated: CSAARGNSYNEQFF.

This clonotype was detected only a few times. The chain carries TRBV2 and TRBJ2-1; a possible D gene is TRBD2 (5 bases). Per germline, CDR1 SNHLY and CDR2 FYNNEI. The CDR3 runs to 15 residues. Trimming removed 3 bases at V and 6 bases at J, with 15 bases between. This chain's CDR3 is CASSEPAVEGNEQFF. CDR3 bases: TGTGCCAGCAGTGAGCCGGCGGTTGAGGGCAATGAGCAGTTCTTC.

J is TRBJ1-5 and V is TRBV5-5; no clear D. V dropped 0 bases and J dropped 6 bases, with 13 bases sitting between them. The CDR3 is made up of 15 amino acids. CDR1 is SGHKS, CDR2 YYEKEE, per germline (reference sequence). The CDR3 protein is CASSLVSPGGQPQHF. CDR3 DNA: TGTGCCAGCAGCTTGGTTTCCCCGGGTGGTCAGCCCCAGCATTTT.

This rearrangement joins TRBV5-6 to TRBJ2-5, with 10 bases matching TRBD2. V lost 1 base to trimming and J lost 4 bases; unmatched junction nucleotides: 16. The CDR3 runs to 19 residues. Germline assignment: CDR1 SGHDT and CDR2 YYEEEE. In DNA, the CDR3 is TGTGCCAGCAGCTTGACTTCTAGCGGGGGAGTTCTAGAGGGAGAGACCCAGTACTTC. It specifies CASSLTSSGGVLEGETQYF.

The rearrangement uses TRBV9 and TRBJ2-3; D gene ambiguous. This CDR3 is built from 14 residues. Between the trimmed V and J ends, which lost 0 bases and 1 base, there was a span of 6 bases. Germline-derived CDR1 and CDR2 are SGDLS and YYNGEE. DNA of the CDR3: TGTGCCAGCAGCGTAGACCTAGGCACAGATACGCAGTATTTT. Protein product: CASSVDLGTDTQYF.

The rearrangement uses TRBV20-1 and TRBJ2-7, with D maybe TRBD2 (6 bases). The germline gives CDR1 DFQATT, CDR2 SNEGSKA (reference sequence). CDR3 length: 12 residues. V dropped 1 base and J dropped 6 bases, with 10 bases sitting between them. The CDR3 sequence is CSARAPGGEQYF. The CDR3 nucleotides read TGCAGTGCTAGAGCCCCCGGGGGCGAGCAGTACTTC.

This chain connects TRBV11-3 to TRBJ2-1; the match to TRBD2 covers 12 bases. The ends lost 3 bases at V and 5 bases at J; junction bases unmatched: 8. The CDR3 contains 17 residues. From germline, CDR1 is SGHNT and CDR2 YENEEA. The CDR3 is CASSFMLAGGKDNEQFF. The CDR3 DNA is TGTGCCAGCAGCTTTATGCTAGCGGGGGGGAAAGACAATGAGCAGTTCTTC.

The chain joins TRBV12-5 to TRBJ2-3, with 9 bases identical to TRBD1. This CDR3 is built from 14 residues. Germline V CDR1 and CDR2: LGHNT, FRNRAP. V trimming: 4 bases; J trimming: 4 bases; junction bases outside the gene matches: 3. For the CDR3, the DNA is TGTGCTAGTGGTTCACAGGGGGCGTCAGATACGCAGTATTTT. It specifies CASGSQGASDTQYF.

The CDR3 here is CSAKPLMNTEAFF. Here the CDR3 DNA reads TGCAGTGCTAAGCCCCTCATGAACACTGAAGCTTTCTTT. This rearrangement joins TRBV20-1 to TRBJ1-1; D is undetermined. The CDR3 is 13 residues long. Germline V CDR1 and CDR2: DFQATT, SNEGSKA (reference sequence). Trimming took off 4 bases at V and 0 bases at J, with 9 bases between the two ends.

This clonotype occurred a few times. The J gene is TRBJ2-5, the V gene TRBV5-1; D call uncertain. The CDR3 consists of 16 residues. CDR1 and CDR2 (germline): SGHRS, YFSETQ. Trimming took off 0 bases at V and 5 bases at J, with 17 bases between the two ends. In nucleotides, the CDR3 is TGCGCCAGCAGCTTGGAGGCGGTCGGCCTAGGGGAGACCCAGTACTTC. It is translated as CASSLEAVGLGETQYF.

The CDR3 DNA sequence: TGTGCCACCAGTGACCCTGGGGCTAGCGGTTATCGGAATGAGCAGTTCTTC. This sequence encodes CATSDPGASGYRNEQFF. The chain employs TRBV24-1 and TRBJ2-1, with 7 bases matching TRBD2. This CDR3 is 17 amino acids long. The junction had 15 bases not matched to a gene; V was cut back by 4 bases and J by 7 bases. Germline assignment: CDR1 KGHDR and CDR2 SFDVKD.

CDR3 nucleotide sequence: TGTGCCAGCAGCTACGGGACAATGTTTAATGAAAAACTGTTTTTT. It yields the protein CASSYGTMFNEKLFF. The gene calls are TRBV6-2 or TRBV6-3 and TRBJ1-4, with a possible D match to TRBD1 (6 bases). The CDR3 extends over 15 amino acids. V gave up 6 bases and J gave up 4 bases, with 15 bases separating them. In germline, CDR1 is MNHEY, CDR2 SVGEGT.

The table lists this clonotype with many counts. The J gene is TRBJ2-3, the V gene TRBV4-2; no reliable D call. The CDR3 runs 13 residues. Germline V gene sequence: CDR1 LGHNA, CDR2 YNFKEQ. V lost 3 bases, J lost 4 bases, and 8 bases lay in between. CDR3 sequence: CASSQVAADTQYF. In nucleotides, the CDR3 is TGTGCCAGCAGCCAGGTAGCTGCAGATACGCAGTATTTT.

The chain joins TRBV13 to TRBJ1-6; D might be TRBD1 (5 bases). Germline-derived CDR1 and CDR2 are PRHDT and FYEKMQ (reference sequence). There are 17 residues in the CDR3. V lost 5 bases to trimming and J lost 3 bases, with 17 bases between them. The CDR3 reads CASSPGLLEGYNSPLHF. CDR3 coding DNA: TGTGCCAGCAGCCCGGGACTCCTAGAAGGCTATAATTCACCCCTCCACTTT.

This clonotype was seen more than once but under ten times. V and J are TRBV7-9 and TRBJ2-1; 8 bases are a match to TRBD1. The CDR3 sequence is 16 residues long. Trimming took 4 bases from V and 5 from J; bases not matched to a gene: 10. The germline V gene has CDR1 SEHNR and CDR2 FQNEAQ (reference sequence). Here the CDR3 reads CASSSHRGQGHNEQFF. DNA of the CDR3: TGTGCCAGCAGCTCCCACCGCGGACAGGGTCACAATGAGCAGTTCTTC.

The rearrangement joins TRBV27 to TRBJ2-3; a weak D match, TRBD1 (5 bases). Deletions cut 6 bases from V and 4 bases from J, with 17 bases between. Germline CDR1 MNHEY, CDR2 SMNVEV (reference sequence). There are 15 residues in the CDR3. The CDR3 DNA follows: TGTGCCAGCAGCATCGGCTCAATAGGGGCAGATACGCAGTATTTT. This encodes CASSIGSIGADTQYF.

This rearrangement joins TRBV29-1 to TRBJ1-2; no reliable D call. Germline assignment: CDR1 SQVTM and CDR2 ANQGSEA. This CDR3 spans 12 amino acids. Trimming cost V 7 bases and J 4 bases, with 13 bases left between them. This CDR3 reads CSAAEYPYGYTF. Here the CDR3 DNA reads TGCAGCGCCGCTGAATACCCCTATGGCTACACCTTC.

The chain carries TRBV20-1 and TRBJ2-3; TRBD2 matches at 11 bases. V gave up 3 bases and J gave up 6 bases; unmatched junction bases: 5. Germline CDR1 reads DFQATT; CDR2 reads SNEGSKA (reference sequence). The CDR3 runs 14 residues. CDR3 coding DNA: TGCAGTGCTAGTAGCGGGGGGGCGGAGGATACGCAGTATTTT. Its protein product is CSASSGGAEDTQYF.

The rearrangement joins TRBV28 to TRBJ1-5, with D perhaps matching TRBD1 (5 bases). Germline V gene sequence: CDR1 MDHEN, CDR2 SYDVKM. Between the trimmed V and J ends, which lost 5 bases and 2 bases, there was a span of 13 bases. The length of the CDR3 is 15 residues. The CDR3 loop reads CASSPNSRGNQPQHF. CDR3 DNA: TGTGCCAGCAGTCCAAATTCCAGGGGCAATCAGCCCCAGCATTTT.

The genes are TRBV3-1 and TRBJ1-2; D call uncertain. Germline V CDR1 and CDR2: LGHDT, YNNKEL (reference sequence). Deletions cut 4 bases from V and 4 bases from J, with 13 bases between. The CDR3 is 14 residues long. CDR3 protein: CASSRTEELYGYTF. For the CDR3, the DNA is TGTGCCAGCAGCCGTACGGAGGAACTCTATGGCTACACCTTC.

Concerning this clonotype itself: A read error is possible here, since a much larger clone lies one base away. The chain is built from TRBV20-1 and TRBJ2-3, with TRBD2 matching 8 bases. The CDR3 has 14 residues. Trimming cost V 3 bases and J 6 bases; bases outside gene matches: 8. Germline-derived CDR1 and CDR2 are DFQATT and SNEGSKA (reference sequence). The CDR3 loop reads CSASWRAGDDTQYF. CDR3 nucleotide sequence: TGCAGTGCTAGCTGGCGAGCGGGGGACGATACGCAGTATTTT.

This clonotype was recorded at least ten times. The gene calls are TRBV11-2 and TRBJ1-1; D may be TRBD1 (6 bases). The CDR3 runs to 13 residues. Per the germline V gene, CDR1 is SGHAT and CDR2 is FQNNGV. The V end was cut by 6 bases, the J end by 4 bases, with 12 bases between. Written as DNA, the CDR3 is TGTGCCAGCAGTCTAGACAGGCGCACTGAAGCTTTCTTT. Its translation is CASSLDRRTEAFF.

This chain connects TRBV10-3 to TRBJ1-1; D gene ambiguous. CDR1 and CDR2 from the germline V gene are ENHRY and SYGVKD. This CDR3 contains 15 residues. V lost 5 bases and J lost 5, with 18 bases in between. CDR3 nucleotides: TGTGCCATCAGTTTACGGCCAGGTGATGGTACTGAAGCTTTCTTT. This gives the protein CAISLRPGDGTEAFF.

CDR3 nucleotides: TGTGCCAGCACCCCGGGGGAAGGGACTGAAGCTTTCTTT. Translated, it gives CASTPGEGTEAFF. The V gene is TRBV28, the J gene TRBJ1-1, with a tentative D call TRBD1 (5 bases). CDR1 MDHEN and CDR2 SYDVKM come from the germline V gene. The CDR3 length is 13 residues. V gave up 7 bases and J gave up 5 bases, with 14 bases separating them.

J is TRBJ2-3 and V is TRBV14; D remains ambiguous. The CDR3 is 15 amino acids. Germline V gene lookup returns CDR1 SGHDN and CDR2 FVKESK. Trimming took 0 bases from V and 1 from J, leaving 8 bases between them. The CDR3 DNA follows: TGTGCCAGCAGCCAAGATTTTCTGGGCACAGATACGCAGTATTTT. Translating gives CASSQDFLGTDTQYF.

The chain has TRBV7-9 and TRBJ1-4; a weak D match, TRBD1 (5 bases). V dropped 3 bases and J dropped 3 bases, with 17 bases sitting between them. Germline V gene sequence: CDR1 SEHNR, CDR2 FQNEAQ (reference sequence). The CDR3 spans 17 residues. The CDR3 spells CASSLTRRGTSNEKLFF. The CDR3 nucleotides read TGTGCCAGCAGCTTGACAAGACGGGGGACCTCTAATGAAAAACTGTTTTTT.